The clone carrying this T cell receptor (beta chain) was counted only a few times. Antigen unknown. The sample comes from a study of T cell repertoires in cytomegalovirus infection. From the reads, TCRdb called clonotypes with MiXCR, one entry per CDR3 protein. This sample has about 890,000 distinct CDR3 sequences; roughly 30% occur once, and the top ten carry 13%. V lost 4 bases to trimming and J lost 7 bases, with 17 bases between them. This CDR3 is 15 amino acids long. Germline assignment: CDR1 SNHLY and CDR2 FYNNEI. The sequencing used cultured CD8+ T cells from PBMCs, collected from culture after CMV antigen stimulation. This clonotype was sampled from a human donor in good health (CMV status not recorded). Some clones in this sample may be carry-over from other donors' samples. V usage is TRBV2 and J usage is TRBJ2-1, with D tentatively TRBD1 or TRBD2 (5 bases each). The CDR3 loop reads CASSGLAGRRNEQFF. CDR3 nucleotides: TGTGCCAGCAGTGGTTTGGCAGGGAGAAGGAATGAGCAGTTCTTC.